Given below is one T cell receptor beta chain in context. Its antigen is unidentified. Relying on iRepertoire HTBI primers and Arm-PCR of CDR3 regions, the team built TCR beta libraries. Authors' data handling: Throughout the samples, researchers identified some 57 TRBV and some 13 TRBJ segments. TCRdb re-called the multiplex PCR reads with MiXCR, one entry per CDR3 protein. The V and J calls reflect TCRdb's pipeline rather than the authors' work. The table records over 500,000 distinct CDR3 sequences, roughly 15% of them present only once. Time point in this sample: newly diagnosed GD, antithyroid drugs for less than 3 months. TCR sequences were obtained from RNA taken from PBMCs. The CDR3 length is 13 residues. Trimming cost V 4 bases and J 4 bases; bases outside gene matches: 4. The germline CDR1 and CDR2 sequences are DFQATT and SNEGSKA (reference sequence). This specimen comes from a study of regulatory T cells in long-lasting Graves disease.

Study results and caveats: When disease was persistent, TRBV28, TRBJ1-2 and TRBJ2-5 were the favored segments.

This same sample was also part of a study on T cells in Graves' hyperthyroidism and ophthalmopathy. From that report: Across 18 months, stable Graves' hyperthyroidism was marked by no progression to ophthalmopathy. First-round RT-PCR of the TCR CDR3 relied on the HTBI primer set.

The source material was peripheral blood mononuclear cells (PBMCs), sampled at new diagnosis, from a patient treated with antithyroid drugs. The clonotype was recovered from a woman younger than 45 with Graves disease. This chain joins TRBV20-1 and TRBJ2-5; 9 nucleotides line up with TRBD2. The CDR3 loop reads CSAIAGVGETQYF. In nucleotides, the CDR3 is TGCAGTGCTATAGCGGGAGTTGGAGAGACCCAGTACTTC.